The entry below gives a single T cell receptor beta chain sequence along with its context. Its antigen is still unknown. At one end, the junction sequence differs from germline, possibly due to a read error. This entry comes from a study of tumor-infiltrating lymphocytes in primary liver carcinoma. Study-level background: The tumors, T1-T3 N0M0 lesions, were roughly 4 to 10 cm across.

From roughly 18-30 mg of unsorted bulk tissue, DNA and RNA were co-extracted together. Treatment-naive at the time, the patients had chronic HBV infection. This CDR3 is 11 amino acids long. Making TCR beta cDNA involved 400 to 600 ng total RNA and a constant-region primer. Libraries covering TCR beta were generated through three nested multiplex PCR rounds (using a slightly modified ARM-PCR). The first two PCR rounds, approximately 10 cycles each, used TRBV1-TRBV30 forward primers and a C-beta reverse primer. TCRdb processed the multiplex PCR reads anew with MiXCR; each CDR3 protein has one entry. The sample includes about 120,000 distinct CDR3 sequences, 65% to 75% seen only once; the top ten take roughly 8.1%. Broader study findings: The 250 largest clones made up significantly more of tumor than blood repertoires (p = 0.039). Researchers found tumor-adjacent and tumor-blood pairs overlapped less than tumor region pairs.

The J gene is TRBJ2-5, the V gene TRBV12-3 or TRBV12-4; weak D call: TRBD2 (6 bases). Sequences were obtained from tumor-adjacent normal liver tissue. This receptor was obtained from a woman aged 60 to 75 with primary liver carcinoma and hepatitis B virus infection. The CDR3 spells CANSFGGTRYF. CDR3 in DNA: TGTGCCAACAGTTTCGGGGGAACCCGGTACTTC.